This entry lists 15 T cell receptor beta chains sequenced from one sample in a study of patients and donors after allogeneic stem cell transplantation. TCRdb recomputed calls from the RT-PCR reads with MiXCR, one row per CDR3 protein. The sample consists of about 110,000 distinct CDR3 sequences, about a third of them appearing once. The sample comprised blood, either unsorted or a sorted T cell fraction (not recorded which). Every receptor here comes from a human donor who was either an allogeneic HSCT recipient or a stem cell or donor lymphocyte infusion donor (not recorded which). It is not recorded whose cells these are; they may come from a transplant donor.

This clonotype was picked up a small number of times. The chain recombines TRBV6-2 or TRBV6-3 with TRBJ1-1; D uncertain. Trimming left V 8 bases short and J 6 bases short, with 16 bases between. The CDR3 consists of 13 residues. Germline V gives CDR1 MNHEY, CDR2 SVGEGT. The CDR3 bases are TGTGCCAGCTGTCTTGGAGGTTGGGCTGAAGCTTTCTTT. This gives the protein CASCLGGWAEAFF.

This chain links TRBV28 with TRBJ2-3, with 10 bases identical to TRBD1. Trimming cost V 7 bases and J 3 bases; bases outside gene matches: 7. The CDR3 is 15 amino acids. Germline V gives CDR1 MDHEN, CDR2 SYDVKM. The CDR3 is CASTDRGRLTDTQYF. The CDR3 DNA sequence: TGTGCCAGCACGGACAGGGGGAGGCTGACAGATACGCAGTATTTT.

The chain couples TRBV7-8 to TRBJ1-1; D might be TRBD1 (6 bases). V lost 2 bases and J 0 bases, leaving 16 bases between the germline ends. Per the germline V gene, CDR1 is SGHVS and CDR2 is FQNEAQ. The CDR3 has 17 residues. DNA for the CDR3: TGTGCCAGCAGCTTAAATCAGGGGTTGATGATGAACACTGAAGCTTTCTTT. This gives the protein CASSLNQGLMMNTEAFF. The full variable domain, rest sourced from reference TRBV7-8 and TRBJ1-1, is GAGVSQSPRYKVAKRGQDVALRCDPISGHVSLFWYQQALGQGPEFLTYFQNEAQLDKSGLPSDRFFAERPEGSVSTLKIQRTQQEDSAVYLCASSLNQGLMMNTEAFFGQGTRLTVV.

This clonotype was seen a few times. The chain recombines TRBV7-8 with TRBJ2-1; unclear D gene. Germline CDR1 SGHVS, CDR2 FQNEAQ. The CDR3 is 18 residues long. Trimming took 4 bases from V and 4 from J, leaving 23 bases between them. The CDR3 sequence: CASSSEWQPQPSYNEQFF. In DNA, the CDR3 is TGTGCCAGCAGCTCGGAGTGGCAGCCCCAACCCTCTTACAATGAGCAGTTCTTC.

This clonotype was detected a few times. For the CDR3, the DNA is TGTGCCACCAGTGATTTGAAGGGGGAGAAGGACCCGAACACTGAAGCTTTCTTT. It encodes CATSDLKGEKDPNTEAFF. The chain recombines TRBV24-1 with TRBJ1-1, with TRBD1 as a possible D gene (6 bases). The CDR3 extends over 18 amino acids. Trimming stripped 0 bases from V and 1 base from J, with 17 bases between. Looked up from germline, CDR1 is KGHDR and CDR2 is SFDVKD.

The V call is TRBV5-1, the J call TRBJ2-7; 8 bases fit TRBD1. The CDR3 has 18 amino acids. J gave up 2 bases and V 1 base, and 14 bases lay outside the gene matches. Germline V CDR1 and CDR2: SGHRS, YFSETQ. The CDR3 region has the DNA TGCGCCAGCAGCTTGCTGCCAGGGGGCGATTTCTTCGCCTACGAGCAGTACTTC. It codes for CASSLLPGGDFFAYEQYF.

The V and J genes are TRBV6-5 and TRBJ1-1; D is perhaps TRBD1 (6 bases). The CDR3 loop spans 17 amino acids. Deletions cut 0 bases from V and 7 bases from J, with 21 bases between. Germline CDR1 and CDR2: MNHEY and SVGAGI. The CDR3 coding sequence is TGTGCCAGCAGTTACTCGACTCTTCCGGGGGCAAAGGATGAAGCTTTCTTT. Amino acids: CASSYSTLPGAKDEAFF.

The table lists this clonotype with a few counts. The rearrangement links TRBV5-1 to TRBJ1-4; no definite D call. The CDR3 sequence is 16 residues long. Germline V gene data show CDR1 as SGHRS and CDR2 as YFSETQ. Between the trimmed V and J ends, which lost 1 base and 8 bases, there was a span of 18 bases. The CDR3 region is CASSLSGSAPQEKLFF. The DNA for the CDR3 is TGCGCCAGCAGCTTGAGTGGCAGCGCCCCTCAAGAAAAACTGTTTTTT.

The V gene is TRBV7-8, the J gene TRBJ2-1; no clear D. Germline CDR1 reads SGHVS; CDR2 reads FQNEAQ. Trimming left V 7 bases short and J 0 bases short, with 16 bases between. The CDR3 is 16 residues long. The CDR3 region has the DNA TGTGCCAGCACCTCCTCGGTGAAGAGCTCCTACAATGAGCAGTTCTTC. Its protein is CASTSSVKSSYNEQFF.

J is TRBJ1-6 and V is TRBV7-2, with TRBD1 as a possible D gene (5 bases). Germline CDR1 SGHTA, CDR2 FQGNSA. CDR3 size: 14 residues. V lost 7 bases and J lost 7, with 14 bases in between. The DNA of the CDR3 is TGTGCCAGCACTACAGGAAGACCCAATTCACCCCTCCACTTT. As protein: CASTTGRPNSPLHF.

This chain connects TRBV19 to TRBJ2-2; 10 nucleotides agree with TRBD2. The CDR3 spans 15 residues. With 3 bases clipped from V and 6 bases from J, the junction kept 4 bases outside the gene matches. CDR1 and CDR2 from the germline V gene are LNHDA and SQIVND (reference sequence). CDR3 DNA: TGTGCCAGTAGTATTTGGACTAGCGGCGCCGGGGAGCTGTTTTTT. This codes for CASSIWTSGAGELFF.

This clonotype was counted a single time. The CDR3 loop is CASSPDYLRDTQYF. The CDR3 DNA sequence: TGTGCCAGCAGCCCAGACTACCTCAGGGATACGCAGTATTTT. V gene TRBV11-2 combines with J gene TRBJ2-3, with D maybe TRBD2 (5 bases). This CDR3 is 14 amino acids long. The V gene lost 5 bases and the J gene lost 6 bases, with 15 bases spanning the gap. Looked up from germline, CDR1 is SGHAT and CDR2 is FQNNGV.

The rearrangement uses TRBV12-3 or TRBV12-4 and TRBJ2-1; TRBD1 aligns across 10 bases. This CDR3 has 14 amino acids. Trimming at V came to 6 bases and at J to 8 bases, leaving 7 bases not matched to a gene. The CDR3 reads CASRSRDRGHEQFF. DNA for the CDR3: TGTGCCAGCAGATCTCGGGACAGGGGCCATGAGCAGTTCTTC.

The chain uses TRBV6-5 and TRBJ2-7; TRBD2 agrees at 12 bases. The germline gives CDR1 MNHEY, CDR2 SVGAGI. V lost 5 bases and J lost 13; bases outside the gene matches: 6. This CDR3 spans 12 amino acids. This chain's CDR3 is CASSTSGRTVYF. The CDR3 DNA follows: TGTGCCAGCAGTACTAGCGGGAGGACCGTCTACTTC.

The CDR3 sequence is CASTSTYSNQPQHF. The CDR3 region has the DNA TGTGCCAGCACCTCTACCTATAGCAATCAGCCCCAGCATTTT. The V gene is TRBV12-3 or TRBV12-4, the J gene TRBJ1-5; the D is unclear. V was trimmed by 7 bases and J by 0 bases, leaving 10 bases between them. This CDR3 contains 14 residues.